This T cell receptor (beta chain) is drawn from a study of blood T cell repertoires in COVID-19. V was pared by 2 bases and J by 5 bases, with 13 bases between. The length of the CDR3 is 14 residues. From germline, CDR1 is MNHEY and CDR2 SVGEGT. Measured with immunoSEQ multiplex PCR; TCRdb has only the in-frame clones, and not every one. The sample has 200,000 or so clones, around 84% seen once. The rearrangement joins TRBV6-2 or TRBV6-3 to TRBJ2-7; tentatively, D is TRBD2 (5 bases). The sample was peripheral blood. This TCR was sampled from a man aged 25-45 years with active or convalescent COVID-19. In nucleotides, the CDR3 is TGTGCCAGCAGTTACGAGGTGGGAGCAGACGAGCAGTACTTC. It is translated as CASSYEVGADEQYF.